This is a list of T cell receptor beta chains from one sample in a study of T cell changes during pregnancy in multiple sclerosis. Measured with immunoSEQ multiplex PCR; TCRdb has only the in-frame clones, and not every one. The table includes some 89,000 clones, about 94% detected once. This specimen was peripheral blood, taken in the third trimester of pregnancy. All receptors come from a female donor with multiple sclerosis, enrolled in a pregnancy study. CDR3s include the opening cysteine and the closing phenylalanine or tryptophan.

V gene	J gene	CDR3 protein
TRBV5-8	TRBJ1-4	CASSHQGGNEKLFF
TRBV5-4	TRBJ1-2	CASNFRDRGVGYTF
TRBV5-4	TRBJ2-1	CASSLMTSGGAHGNEQFF
TRBV9	TRBJ1-2	CASSVGQGNGYTF
TRBV6-5	TRBJ1-2	CASSGQAGDYGYTF
TRBV13	TRBJ1-2	CASSLGEGGDGYTF
TRBV5-1	TRBJ1-2	CASSPAGQGNYGYTF
TRBV25-1	TRBJ2-7	CASSEIQGQGQYF
TRBV27	TRBJ2-7	CASSLLPPGTGGEQYF
TRBV2	TRBJ2-7	CASRGGRRAYEQYF
TRBV18	TRBJ2-2	CASSPGTSGGQNTGELFF
TRBV6-5	TRBJ2-1	CASSYSVGEVYNEQFF
TRBV23-1	TRBJ1-4	CASSQFWYRGKGEKLFF
TRBV2	TRBJ1-2	CASSETGGGYTF